This T cell receptor beta chain was sequenced during a study of CD8 T cells in Susac syndrome. Background on the study: Roughly 6 sequenced Susac syndrome patients had clinically active disease, while fewer than ten were in remission.

Random hexamers primed reverse transcription of about 0.5 to 1 ug RNA. Multiplex PCR with immunoSEQ amplified the TCR beta CDR3 across 54 Vbeta and 13 Jbeta. TCRdb used MiXCR to reprocess the immunoSEQ multiplex PCR reads, holding one entry per CDR3 protein. This table has approximately 160,000 distinct CDR3 sequences, approximately 95% appearing once. Study-level points and caveats: Repertoires of Susac syndrome CD4+ T cells lacked clonal expansion.

Germline CDR1 and CDR2: DFQATT and SNEGSKA (reference sequence). The CDR3 loop spans 13 amino acids. The V end was cut by 3 bases, the J end by 0 bases, with 9 bases between. This clonotype was seen only once. The antigen is undetermined. This receptor was obtained from a human donor with Susac syndrome. V and J are TRBV20-1 and TRBJ2-7; D ambiguous. Sequencing used CD4+ T cells from PBMCs. Here the CDR3 reads CSASRQTSYEQYF. The CDR3 DNA is TGCAGTGCTAGCCGGCAGACCTCCTACGAGCAGTACTTC.